This T cell receptor (beta chain) was sequenced during a study of blood T cell repertoires in COVID-19. Study at large: T cells, B-cell-depleted T cells, or PBMCs provided the cDNA or gDNA that served as material.

The J segment lost 7 bases and the V segment lost 2 bases, leaving 2 bases of the junction unmatched. This CDR3 region has 12 residues. CDR1 is SGHDT, CDR2 YYEEEE, per germline. Original analysis: Nucleated cell counts were estimated from reference gene primer amplification. Method: immunoSEQ multiplex PCR; TCRdb's copy keeps in-frame clones and lacks some. That table supplies the V and J calls and clone size; D and trimming were determined from the DNA. The sample records about 260,000 clones, just under 90% being singletons. The specimen was peripheral blood. This clonotype was sampled from a woman aged 40 to 55 with acute or convalescent COVID-19. This sequence joins TRBV5-6 and TRBJ1-1; 7 nucleotides match TRBD1. In DNA form, the CDR3 reads TGTGCCAGCAGCTTCCAGGGGGGTGAAGCTTTCTTT. It is translated as CASSFQGGEAFF.